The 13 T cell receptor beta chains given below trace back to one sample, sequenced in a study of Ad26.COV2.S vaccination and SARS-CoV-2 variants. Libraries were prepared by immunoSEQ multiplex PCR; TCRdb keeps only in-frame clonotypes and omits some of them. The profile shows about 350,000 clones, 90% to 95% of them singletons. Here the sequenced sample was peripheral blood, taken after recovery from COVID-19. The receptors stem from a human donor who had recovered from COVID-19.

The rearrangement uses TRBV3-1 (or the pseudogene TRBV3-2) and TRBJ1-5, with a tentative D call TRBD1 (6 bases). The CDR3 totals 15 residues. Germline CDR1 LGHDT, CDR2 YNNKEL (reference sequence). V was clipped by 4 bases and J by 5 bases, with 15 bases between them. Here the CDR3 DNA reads TGTGCCAGCAGCCGATCAGGACAGATCGATCAGCCCCAGCATTTT. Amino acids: CASSRSGQIDQPQHF.

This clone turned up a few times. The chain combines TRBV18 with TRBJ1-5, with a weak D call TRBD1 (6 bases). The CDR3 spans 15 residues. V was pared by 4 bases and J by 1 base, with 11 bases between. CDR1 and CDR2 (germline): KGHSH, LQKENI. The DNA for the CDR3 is TGTGCCAGCTCACTACCACAGGGAAGCAATCAGCCCCAGCATTTT. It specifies CASSLPQGSNQPQHF.

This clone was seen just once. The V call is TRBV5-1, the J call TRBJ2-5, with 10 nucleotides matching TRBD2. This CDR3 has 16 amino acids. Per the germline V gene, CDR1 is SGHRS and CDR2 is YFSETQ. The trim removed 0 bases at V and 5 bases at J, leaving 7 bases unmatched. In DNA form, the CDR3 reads TGCGCCAGCAGCTTGGTAACAGCGGGGGGGCTCGAGACCCAGTACTTC. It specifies CASSLVTAGGLETQYF.

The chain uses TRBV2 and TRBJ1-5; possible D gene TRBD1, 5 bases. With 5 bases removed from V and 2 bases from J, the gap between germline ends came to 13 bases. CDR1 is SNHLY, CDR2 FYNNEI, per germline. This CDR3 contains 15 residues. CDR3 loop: CASSRDGGGNQPQHF. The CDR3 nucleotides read TGTGCCAGCAGTAGGGACGGGGGTGGCAATCAGCCCCAGCATTTT.

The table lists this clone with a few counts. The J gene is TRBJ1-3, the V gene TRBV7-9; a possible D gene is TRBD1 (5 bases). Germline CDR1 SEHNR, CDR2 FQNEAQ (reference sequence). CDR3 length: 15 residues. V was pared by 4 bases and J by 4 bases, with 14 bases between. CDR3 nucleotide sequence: TGTGCCAGCAGCTCCGGAGGGGCGCCGGGAAACACCATATATTTT. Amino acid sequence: CASSSGGAPGNTIYF.

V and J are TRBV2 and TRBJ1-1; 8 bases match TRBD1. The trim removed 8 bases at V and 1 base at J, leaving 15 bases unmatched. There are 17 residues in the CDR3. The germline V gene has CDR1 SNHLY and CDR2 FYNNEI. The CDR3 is CASVKEGLGTGNTEAFF. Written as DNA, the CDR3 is TGTGCCAGCGTAAAGGAGGGGTTAGGGACAGGGAACACTGAAGCTTTCTTT.

The DNA for the CDR3 is TGTGCCAGCAGCTTGGTGGGCAGGGTCACCGGGGAGCTGTTTTTT. It yields the protein CASSLVGRVTGELFF. This chain connects TRBV5-6 to TRBJ2-2; D is possibly TRBD1 (5 bases). The germline V gene encodes CDR1 SGHDT and CDR2 YYEEEE. V was cut by 0 bases and J by 4 bases, with 10 bases left in between. CDR3 length: 15 residues.

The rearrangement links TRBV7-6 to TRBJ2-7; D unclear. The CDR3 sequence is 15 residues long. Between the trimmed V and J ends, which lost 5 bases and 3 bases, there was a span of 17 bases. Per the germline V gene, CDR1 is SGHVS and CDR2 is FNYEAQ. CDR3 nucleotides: TGTGCCAGCAGCGCCCGCCCCCAGGAACACTACGAGCAGTACTTC. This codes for CASSARPQEHYEQYF.

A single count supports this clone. CDR3 amino acids: CASSLDTQYF. CDR3 in DNA: TGTGCCAGCAGTCTAGATACGCAGTATTTT. This sequence joins TRBV25-1 and TRBJ2-3; D is undetermined. The CDR3 sequence is 10 residues long. Germline CDR1 reads MGHDK; CDR2 reads SYGVNS. Trimming shortened V by 5 bases and J by 5 bases, and 2 bases separated the two germline ends.

As DNA, the CDR3 is TGTGCCAGCAGCTTTGAGGTGACTAGCGGGGGGGGATACGAGCAGTACTTC. Translating it yields CASSFEVTSGGGYEQYF. The chain employs TRBV5-6 and TRBJ2-7; 14 bases are a match to TRBD2. From germline, CDR1 is SGHDT and CDR2 YYEEEE. With V trimmed by 2 bases and J by 4 bases, 8 bases remained unmatched. There are 17 residues in the CDR3.

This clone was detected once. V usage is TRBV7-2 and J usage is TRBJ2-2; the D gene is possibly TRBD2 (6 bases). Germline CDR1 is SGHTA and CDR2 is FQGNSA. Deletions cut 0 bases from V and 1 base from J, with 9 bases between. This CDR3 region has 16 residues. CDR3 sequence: CASSLAVTRNTGELFF. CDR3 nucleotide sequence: TGTGCCAGCAGCTTAGCAGTGACTAGGAACACCGGGGAGCTGTTTTTT.

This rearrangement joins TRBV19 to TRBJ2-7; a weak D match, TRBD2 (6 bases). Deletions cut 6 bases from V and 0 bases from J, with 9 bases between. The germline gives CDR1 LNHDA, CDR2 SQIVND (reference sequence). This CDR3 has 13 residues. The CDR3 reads CASRGGASYEQYF. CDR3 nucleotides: TGTGCCAGTAGGGGCGGGGCCTCCTACGAGCAGTACTTC.

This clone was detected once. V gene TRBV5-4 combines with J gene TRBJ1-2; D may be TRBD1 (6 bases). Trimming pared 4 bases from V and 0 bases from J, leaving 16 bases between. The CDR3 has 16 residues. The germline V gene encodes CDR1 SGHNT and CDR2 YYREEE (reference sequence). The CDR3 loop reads CASSGTPSPSNYGYTF. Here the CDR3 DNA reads TGTGCCAGCAGCGGGACACCTAGTCCTTCTAACTATGGCTACACCTTC.